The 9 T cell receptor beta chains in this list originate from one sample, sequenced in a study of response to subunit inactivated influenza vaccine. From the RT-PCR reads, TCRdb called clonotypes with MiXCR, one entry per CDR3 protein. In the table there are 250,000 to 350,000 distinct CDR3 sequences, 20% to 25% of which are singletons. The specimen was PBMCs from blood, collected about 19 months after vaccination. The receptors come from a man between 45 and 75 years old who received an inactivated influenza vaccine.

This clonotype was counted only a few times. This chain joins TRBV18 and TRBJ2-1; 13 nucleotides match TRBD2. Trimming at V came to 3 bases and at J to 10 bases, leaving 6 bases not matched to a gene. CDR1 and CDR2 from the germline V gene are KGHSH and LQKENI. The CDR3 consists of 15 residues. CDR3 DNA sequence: TGTGCCAGCTCACCCGGGACTAGCGGGACCAACGAGCAGTTCTTC. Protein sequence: CASSPGTSGTNEQFF.

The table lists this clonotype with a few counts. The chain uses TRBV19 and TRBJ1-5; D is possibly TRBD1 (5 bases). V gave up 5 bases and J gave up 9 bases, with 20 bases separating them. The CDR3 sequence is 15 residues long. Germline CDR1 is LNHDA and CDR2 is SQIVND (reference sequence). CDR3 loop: CASSYRDERGWPQHF. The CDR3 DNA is TGTGCCAGTAGTTACCGGGACGAAAGGGGTTGGCCCCAGCATTTT.

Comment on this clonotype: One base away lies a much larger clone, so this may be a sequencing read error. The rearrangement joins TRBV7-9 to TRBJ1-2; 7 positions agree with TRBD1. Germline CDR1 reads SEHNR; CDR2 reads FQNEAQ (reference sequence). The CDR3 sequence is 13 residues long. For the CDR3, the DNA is TGTGCCAGCACCAAGACAGGGTCGTTAGGCTGCACCTTC. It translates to CASTKTGSLGCTF.

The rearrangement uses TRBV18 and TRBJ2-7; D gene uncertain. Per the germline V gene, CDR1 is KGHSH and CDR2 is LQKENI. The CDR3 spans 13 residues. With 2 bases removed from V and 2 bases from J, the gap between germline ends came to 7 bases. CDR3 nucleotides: TGTGCCAGCTCACCAGGATTTGCCTACGAGCAGTACTTC. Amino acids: CASSPGFAYEQYF.

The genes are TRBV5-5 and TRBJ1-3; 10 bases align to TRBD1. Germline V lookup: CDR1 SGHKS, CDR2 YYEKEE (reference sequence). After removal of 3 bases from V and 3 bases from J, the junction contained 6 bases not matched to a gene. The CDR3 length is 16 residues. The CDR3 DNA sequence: TGTGCCAGCAGCTCCGGGACAGGGGTTCGTGGAAACACCATATATTTT. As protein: CASSSGTGVRGNTIYF.

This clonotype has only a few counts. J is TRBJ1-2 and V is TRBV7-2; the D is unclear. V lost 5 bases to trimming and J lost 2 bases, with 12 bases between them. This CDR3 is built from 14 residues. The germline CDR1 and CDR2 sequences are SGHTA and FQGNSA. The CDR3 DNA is TGTGCCAGCAGCCAAGACGTGAAAAACTATGGCTACACCTTC. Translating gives CASSQDVKNYGYTF.

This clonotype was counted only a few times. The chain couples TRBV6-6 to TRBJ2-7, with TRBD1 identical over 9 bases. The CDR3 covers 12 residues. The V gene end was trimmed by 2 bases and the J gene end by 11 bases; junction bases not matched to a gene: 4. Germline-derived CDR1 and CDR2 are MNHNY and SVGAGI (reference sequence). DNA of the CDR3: TGTGCCAGCAGTTACCGGGACAGGGTTGAGTACTTC. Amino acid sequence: CASSYRDRVEYF.

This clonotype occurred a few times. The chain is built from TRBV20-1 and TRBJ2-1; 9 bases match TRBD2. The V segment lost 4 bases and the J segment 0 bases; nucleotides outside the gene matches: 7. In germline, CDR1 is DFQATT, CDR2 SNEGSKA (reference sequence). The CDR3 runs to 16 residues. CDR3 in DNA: TGCAGTGCTACCACCCTAGCGGGAAGCTCCTACAATGAGCAGTTCTTC. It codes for CSATTLAGSSYNEQFF.

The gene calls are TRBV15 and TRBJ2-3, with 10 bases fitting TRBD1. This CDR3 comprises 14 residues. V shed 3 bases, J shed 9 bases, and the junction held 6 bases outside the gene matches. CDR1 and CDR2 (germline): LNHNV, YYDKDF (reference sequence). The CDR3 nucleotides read TGTGCCACCAGCAGCCGACAGGGGGCGGACACGCAGTATTTT. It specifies CATSSRQGADTQYF. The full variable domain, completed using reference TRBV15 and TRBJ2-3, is DAMVIQNPRYQVTQFGKPVTLSCSQTLNHNVMYWYQQKSSQAPKLLFHYYDKDFNNEADTPDNFQSRRPNTSFCFLDIRSPGLGDTAMYLCATSSRQGADTQYFGPGTRLTVL.